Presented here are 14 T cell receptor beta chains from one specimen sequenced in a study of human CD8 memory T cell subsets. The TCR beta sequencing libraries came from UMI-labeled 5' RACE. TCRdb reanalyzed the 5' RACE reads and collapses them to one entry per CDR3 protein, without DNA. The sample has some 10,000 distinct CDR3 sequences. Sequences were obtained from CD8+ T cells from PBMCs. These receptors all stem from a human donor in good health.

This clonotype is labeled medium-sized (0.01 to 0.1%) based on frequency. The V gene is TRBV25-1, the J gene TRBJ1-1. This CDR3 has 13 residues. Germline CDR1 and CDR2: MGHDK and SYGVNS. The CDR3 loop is CASTTTWNTEAFF.

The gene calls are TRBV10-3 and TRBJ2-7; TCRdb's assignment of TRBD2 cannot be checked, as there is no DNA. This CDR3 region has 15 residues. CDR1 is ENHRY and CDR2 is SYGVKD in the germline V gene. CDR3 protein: CAIKASGVTGYEQYF.

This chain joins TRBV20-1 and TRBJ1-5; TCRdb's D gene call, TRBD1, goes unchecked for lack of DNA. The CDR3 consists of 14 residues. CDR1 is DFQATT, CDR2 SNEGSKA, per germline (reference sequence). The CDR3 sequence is CSAEGQGHNQPQHF.

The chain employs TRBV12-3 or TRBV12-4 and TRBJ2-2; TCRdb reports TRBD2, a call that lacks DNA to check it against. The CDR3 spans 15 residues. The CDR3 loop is CASSLRALDTGELFF.

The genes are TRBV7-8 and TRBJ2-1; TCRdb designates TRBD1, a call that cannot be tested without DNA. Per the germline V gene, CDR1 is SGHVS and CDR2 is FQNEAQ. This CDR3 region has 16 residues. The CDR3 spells CASSLWGTEITNEQFF.

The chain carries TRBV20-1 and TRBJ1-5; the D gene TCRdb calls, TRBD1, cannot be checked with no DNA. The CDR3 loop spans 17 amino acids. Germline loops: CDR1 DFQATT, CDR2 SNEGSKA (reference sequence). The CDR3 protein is CSARDPGQGYTNQPQHF.

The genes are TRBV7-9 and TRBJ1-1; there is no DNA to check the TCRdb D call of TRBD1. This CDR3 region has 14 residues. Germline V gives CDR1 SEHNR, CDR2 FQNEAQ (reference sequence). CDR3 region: CASSPTGAHTEAFF. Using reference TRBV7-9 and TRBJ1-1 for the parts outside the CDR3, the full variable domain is DTGVSQNPRHKITKRGQNVTFRCDPISEHNRLYWYRQTLGQGPEFLTYFQNEAQLEKSRLLSDRFSAERPKGSFSTLEIQRTEQGDSAMYLCASSPTGAHTEAFFGQGTRLTVV.

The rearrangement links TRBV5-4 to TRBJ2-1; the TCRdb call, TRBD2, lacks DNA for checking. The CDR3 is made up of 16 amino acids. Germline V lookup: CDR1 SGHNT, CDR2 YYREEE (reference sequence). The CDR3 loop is CASSLFSGRIHNEQFF. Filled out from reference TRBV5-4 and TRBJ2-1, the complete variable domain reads ETGVTQSPTHLIKTRGQQVTLRCSSQSGHNTVSWYQQALGQGPQFIFQYYREEENGRGNFPPRFSGLQFPNYSSELNVNALELDDSALYLCASSLFSGRIHNEQFFGPGTRLTVL.

This CDR3 reads CASIPSGSLYPNTGELFF. V is TRBV6-2 or TRBV6-3 and J is TRBJ2-2; TCRdb gives TRBD2 as the D gene, but with no DNA this cannot be confirmed. In germline, CDR1 is MNHEY, CDR2 SVGEGT. This CDR3 has 18 residues.

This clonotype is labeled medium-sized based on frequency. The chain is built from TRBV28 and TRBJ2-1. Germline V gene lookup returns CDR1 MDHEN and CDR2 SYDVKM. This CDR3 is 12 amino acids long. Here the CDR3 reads CASSFGASEQFF.

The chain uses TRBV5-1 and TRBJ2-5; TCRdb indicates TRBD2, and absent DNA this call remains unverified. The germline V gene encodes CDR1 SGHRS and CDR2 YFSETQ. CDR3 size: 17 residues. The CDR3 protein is CASSLDWGTRAQRTQYF.

CDR3 loop: CASSPGTGDTGELFF. The chain has TRBV7-9 and TRBJ2-2; without DNA, the TCRdb call of TRBD1 cannot be checked. The CDR3 covers 15 residues. CDR1 and CDR2 (germline): SEHNR, FQNEAQ (reference sequence).

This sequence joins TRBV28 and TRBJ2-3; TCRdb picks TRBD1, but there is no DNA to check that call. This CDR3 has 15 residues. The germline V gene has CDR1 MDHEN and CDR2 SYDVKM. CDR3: CASSLRGQGRGTQYF.

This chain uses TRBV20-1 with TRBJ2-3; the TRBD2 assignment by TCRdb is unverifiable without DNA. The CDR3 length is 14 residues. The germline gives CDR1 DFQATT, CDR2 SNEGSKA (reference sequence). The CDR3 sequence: CSANGLRLTDTQYF.